This entry describes one T cell receptor (beta chain). Antigen specificity is unknown. The data belong to a study of graft-versus-host responses after intestinal transplantation. Study context: Isolated intestinal, liver-intestinal, or multivisceral transplants had been given to the recipients. Anti-thymocyte globulin induction preceded about 3 years of tacrolimus and steroid maintenance in all recipients.

Some clones are missing from TCRdb's copy, which holds only in-frame ones; the method was immunoSEQ multiplex PCR. This sample has more than 65,000 clones, with under 95% found just once. General study results and limits: Among circulating GvH clones, peak levels were associated with early post-transplant declines in HvG clones.

Germline CDR1 reads SGHDT; CDR2 reads YYEEEE. Germline trimming cut 0 bases from V and 5 bases from J; bases unmatched to any gene: 2. The CDR3 extends over 13 amino acids. Specimen: unstimulated CD8+ T cells sorted from spleen or lymph node cells, collected before transplant. The clonotype was recovered from a human donor who was the organ donor for an intestinal transplant. V gene TRBV5-6 combines with J gene TRBJ2-7, with TRBD2 matching over 7 bases. For the CDR3, the DNA is TGTGCCAGCAGCTTGGGGGGAGGGCACGAGCAGTACTTC. Its protein is CASSLGGGHEQYF.